The source of this TCR beta chain is a study of T-cell memory formation after mild COVID-19. Overall study context: Among the donors, TCR clusters were largely specific to each donor.

Trimming removed 0 bases from V and 4 bases from J, with 13 bases in between. Germline assignment: CDR1 SGHDT and CDR2 YYEEEE. This CDR3 is built from 15 residues. Constant-segment primers served in 5'RACE that generated TCR alpha and TCR beta cDNA libraries bearing sample barcodes and UMIs. Each CDR3 protein gets one entry after TCRdb re-called the 5' RACE reads with MiXCR. The table has 300,000 to 400,000 distinct CDR3 sequences, roughly an eighth seen once; the top ten hold less than 25%. This chain links TRBV5-6 with TRBJ1-2; D remains unclear. The TCR originated in a young man who had mild COVID-19 (a few samples of this study predate the infection). Cell type and time point are not known. The specimen sequenced was PBMCs or a T cell subset sorted from them (not recorded which). This chain's CDR3 is CASSLVIGYLYGYTF. The DNA of the CDR3 is TGTGCCAGCAGCTTGGTTATCGGGTACCTCTATGGCTACACCTTC.